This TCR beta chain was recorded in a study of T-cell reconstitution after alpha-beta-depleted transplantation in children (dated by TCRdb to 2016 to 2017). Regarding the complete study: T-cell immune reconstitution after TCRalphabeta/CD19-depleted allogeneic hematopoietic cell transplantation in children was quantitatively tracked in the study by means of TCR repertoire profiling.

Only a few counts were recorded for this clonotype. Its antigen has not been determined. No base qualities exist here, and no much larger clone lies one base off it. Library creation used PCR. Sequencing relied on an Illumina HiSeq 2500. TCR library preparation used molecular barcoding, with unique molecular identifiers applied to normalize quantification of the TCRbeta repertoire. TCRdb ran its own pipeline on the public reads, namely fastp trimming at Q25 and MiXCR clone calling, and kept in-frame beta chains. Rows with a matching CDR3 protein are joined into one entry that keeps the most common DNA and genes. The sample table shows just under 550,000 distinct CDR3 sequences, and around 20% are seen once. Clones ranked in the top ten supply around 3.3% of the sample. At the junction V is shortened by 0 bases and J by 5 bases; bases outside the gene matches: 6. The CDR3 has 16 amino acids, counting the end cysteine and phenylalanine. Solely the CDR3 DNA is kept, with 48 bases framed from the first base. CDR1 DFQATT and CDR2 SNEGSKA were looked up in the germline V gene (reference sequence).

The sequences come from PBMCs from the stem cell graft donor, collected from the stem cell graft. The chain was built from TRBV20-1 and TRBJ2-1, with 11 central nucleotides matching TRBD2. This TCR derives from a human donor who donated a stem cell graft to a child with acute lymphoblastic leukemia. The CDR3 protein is CSARDLLAGDNNEQFF. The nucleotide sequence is TGCAGTGCTAGAGATTTACTAGCGGGAGATAACAATGAGCAGTTCTTC.